One TCR beta chain is described in this entry. The germline V gene has CDR1 SGHDT and CDR2 YYEEEE. The CDR3 is 16 amino acids. After removal of 0 bases from V and 7 bases from J, the junction contained 9 bases not matched to a gene. This sample stems from a study of T cell responses to AZD1222 COVID-19 vaccine. The data were produced by immunoSEQ multiplex PCR, yet TCRdb's version contains in-frame clones alone and is incomplete. The sample gives around 150,000 clones, 92% of which show up once; around 1.5% is in the top ten. The clonotype originates from an adult in good health. V gene TRBV5-6 combines with J gene TRBJ2-1; 8 bases are shared with TRBD2. The specimen comprised peripheral blood, sampled on day 0 of AZD1222 vaccination. The CDR3 DNA reads as TGTGCCAGCAGCTTGGCTGGCGGGAGGCCGGGGAATGAGCAGTTCTTC. This sequence encodes CASSLAGGRPGNEQFF.